These T cell receptor beta chains were read from a single sample in a study of molecular identifiers for immune sequencing clone quantification. MiXCR, run by TCRdb on the PCR reads, gives a single entry per CDR3 protein. The sample records 37,000 or so distinct CDR3 sequences, approximately 22% being singletons. Sequenced: naive CD8+ T cells from blood, with Jurkat cell RNA spiked in. All receptors derive from a human donor in good health. Some libraries in this study had Jurkat cell RNA spiked in. CDR3s include the opening cysteine and the closing phenylalanine or tryptophan.

V,J,CDR3
TRBV4-1,TRBJ1-1,CASSPQGLNTEAFF
TRBV28,TRBJ1-5,CASSLYKGASNQPQHF
TRBV19,TRBJ2-1,CASSGTGSYNEQFF
TRBV11-2,TRBJ2-1,CASSLVMGSSYNEQFF
TRBV2,TRBJ1-2,CASSEGAGTGLYGYTF
TRBV12-3/TRBV12-4,TRBJ2-3,CASSVGGRTDTQYF
TRBV4-3,TRBJ2-3,CASSQDFAGSSTDTQYF
TRBV27,TRBJ1-5,CASVSSMGNQPQHF
TRBV10-2,TRBJ2-3,CASRGSTDTQYF
TRBV27,TRBJ1-3,CASSLSGSGNTIYF
TRBV24-1,TRBJ2-3,CATSDFSTDTQYF
TRBV20-1,TRBJ2-5,CSARVPGQETQYF
TRBV1,TRBJ2-2,CTSSQDPMRLAGNTGELFF
TRBV2,TRBJ2-7,CASSVQGPSYEQYF
TRBV30,TRBJ1-5,CAWSVRGPGNQPQHF
TRBV5-6,TRBJ2-1,CASSLVLATGASYNEQFF
TRBV7-2,TRBJ2-3,CASSLGIRTRGTDTQYF
TRBV11-2,TRBJ2-1,CASSLEGAYNEQFF
TRBV27,TRBJ2-7,CATSPGQAVEQYF
TRBV2,TRBJ2-7,CASRERRTGEFNEQYF
TRBV16,TRBJ2-7,CASSQLKADGPYLAYEQYF
TRBV4-1,TRBJ2-7,CASSQSGGLEQYF
TRBV2,TRBJ2-3,CASSARGQSTDTQYF
TRBV6-2/TRBV6-3,TRBJ2-4,CASSYSMVAAQGWYIQYF
TRBV6-4,TRBJ2-7,CASSGPDSSSYEQYF
TRBV5-5,TRBJ1-2,CASSTGGYSFYGYTF
TRBV7-8,TRBJ2-3,CASSIQSGGVDTQYF
TRBV6-5,TRBJ2-5,CASRSTLAGGGETQYF
TRBV7-9,TRBJ1-5,CASSPDASNQPQHF
TRBV25-1,TRBJ2-3,CASSMTSGGTDTQYF
TRBV11-2,TRBJ2-7,CASSLDPSGLTYEQYF
TRBV19,TRBJ2-7,CASSNRGSYEQYF
TRBV19,TRBJ2-3,CAAQASGIGTDAQYF
TRBV7-9,TRBJ2-1,CASSVGLAGNEQFF
TRBV19,TRBJ2-3,CASQRASGGQDTQYF
TRBV6-1,TRBJ2-2,CASSNTGELFF
TRBV6-5,TRBJ2-3,CASRTESSTDTQYF
TRBV6-2/TRBV6-3,TRBJ2-7,CASSTDSYEQYF
TRBV12-5,TRBJ2-2,CASGYILQGAYTGELFF
TRBV19,TRBJ1-4,CASSIRPGRPNEKLFF
TRBV19,TRBJ1-1,CASSIVAGEAFF
TRBV6-4,TRBJ2-3,CASSETSGGASDTQYF
TRBV9,TRBJ2-5,CASSVYPTSGYQETQYF
TRBV5-1,TRBJ2-5,CASSEGLQPRETQYF
TRBV12-3/TRBV12-4,TRBJ2-5,CASSTADQETQYF